This T cell receptor (beta chain) was recorded in a study of cytomegalovirus exposure and HLA in healthy donors. Study at large: The roughly 110 validation repertoires were produced on the same platform as the 650 or so repertoires of the first cohort. This was reported in a later analysis. The study, taken as a whole, reports: Usually a TCR sequence was rare, but some public TCRs were found in many donors. The authors enumerated 150 to 200 TCR beta chains as linked to cytomegalovirus. For cytomegalovirus status, the classifier reportedly gave diagnoses with high specificity and sensitivity.

Profiling relied on immunoSEQ multiplex PCR, and the TCRdb table lists in-frame clones only, not all of them. The table has under 100,000 clones, roughly 96% seen once. Trimming cost V 5 bases and J 0 bases, with 19 bases left between them. This CDR3 is built from 17 residues. Germline-derived CDR1 and CDR2 are SEHNR and FQNEAQ (reference sequence). As regards this clone: Its antigen is still unknown.

The TCR sequence derives from a woman aged 18-29 years in good health and CMV-seronegative. The V call is TRBV7-9, the J call TRBJ1-1; possible D gene TRBD1, 5 bases. The sample taken for sequencing was PBMCs. This chain's CDR3 is CASSPRSIGAMNTEAFF. The CDR3 DNA sequence: TGTGCCAGCAGCCCTAGATCCATAGGGGCCATGAACACTGAAGCTTTCTTT.